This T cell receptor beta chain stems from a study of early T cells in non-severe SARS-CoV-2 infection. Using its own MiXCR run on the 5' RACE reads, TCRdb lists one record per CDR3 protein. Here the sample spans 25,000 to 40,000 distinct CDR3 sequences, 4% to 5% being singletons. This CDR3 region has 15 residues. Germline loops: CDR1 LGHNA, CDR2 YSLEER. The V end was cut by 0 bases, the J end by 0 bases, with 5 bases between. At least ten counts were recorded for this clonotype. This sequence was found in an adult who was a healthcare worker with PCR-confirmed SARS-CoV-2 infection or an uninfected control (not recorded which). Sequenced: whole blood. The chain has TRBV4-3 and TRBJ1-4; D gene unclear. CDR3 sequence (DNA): TGCGCCAGCAGCCAAGAAGGTTCAACTAATGAAAAACTGTTTTTT. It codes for CASSQEGSTNEKLFF.